The 5 T cell receptor beta chains reported below all come from one sample, sequenced in a study of cytomegalovirus exposure and HLA in healthy donors. Only in-frame clones appear in the TCRdb table, and some are missing; sequencing was by immunoSEQ multiplex PCR. The sample contains some 79,000 clones, around 94% of which appear only once. Sequenced sample: PBMCs. Source of these receptors: a woman younger than 30 in good health and CMV-seropositive.

The chain links TRBV15 to TRBJ1-1; possible D gene TRBD1, 6 bases. The length of the CDR3 is 15 residues. Germline V gene data show CDR1 as LNHNV and CDR2 as YYDKDF (reference sequence). Trimming removed 0 bases at V and 3 bases at J, with 11 bases between. DNA of the CDR3: TGTGCCACCAGCAGAGATGGGAGGGGGGACACTGAAGCTTTCTTT. Protein: CATSRDGRGDTEAFF.

DNA for the CDR3: TGTGCCAGCAGGGGACCCAGGGGACACTCTGGGGCCAACGTCCTGACTTTC. It translates to CASRGPRGHSGANVLTF. The chain recombines TRBV28 with TRBJ2-6; the D gene is possibly TRBD1 (6 bases). Trimming took 6 bases from V and 0 from J, leaving 15 bases between them. The CDR3 length is 17 residues. Per the germline V gene, CDR1 is MDHEN and CDR2 is SYDVKM.

This clone was observed a few times. The genes are TRBV12-5 and TRBJ2-1, with D possibly matching TRBD2 (5 bases). Germline V gene lookup returns CDR1 LGHNT and CDR2 FRNRAP. The CDR3 is 14 residues long. The ends were cut back, 6 bases at V and 4 bases at J, with 13 bases in the middle. The CDR3 here is CASGRGAGYNEQFF. The CDR3 region has the DNA TGTGCTAGTGGACGGGGTGCTGGATACAATGAGCAGTTCTTC. The full variable domain, completed using reference TRBV12-5 and TRBJ2-1, is DARVTQTPRHKVTEMGQEVTMRCQPILGHNTVFWYRQTMMQGLELLAYFRNRAPLDDSGMPKDRFSAEMPDATLATLKIQPSEPRDSAVYFCASGRGAGYNEQFFGPGTRLTVL.

Only a few counts were recorded for this clone. V and J are TRBV4-3 and TRBJ2-3; possibly TRBD1 for D (6 bases). Germline assignment: CDR1 LGHNA and CDR2 YSLEER. The germline V and J ends were trimmed by 1 base and 14 bases, with 16 bases remaining between them. The CDR3 contains 13 residues. The chain's CDR3 is CASSQGDQGSRYF. In DNA form, the CDR3 reads TGCGCCAGCAGCCAAGGCGACCAGGGGAGTCGGTATTTT.

The chain uses TRBV25-1 and TRBJ2-2; no reliable D call. The CDR3 is 17 amino acids. With 2 bases removed from V and 0 bases from J, the gap between germline ends came to 13 bases. Germline V gene sequence: CDR1 MGHDK, CDR2 SYGVNS. The CDR3 spells CASSEPIGGPNTGELFF. The CDR3 DNA is TGTGCCAGCAGTGAACCAATTGGTGGCCCGAACACCGGGGAGCTGTTTTTT.